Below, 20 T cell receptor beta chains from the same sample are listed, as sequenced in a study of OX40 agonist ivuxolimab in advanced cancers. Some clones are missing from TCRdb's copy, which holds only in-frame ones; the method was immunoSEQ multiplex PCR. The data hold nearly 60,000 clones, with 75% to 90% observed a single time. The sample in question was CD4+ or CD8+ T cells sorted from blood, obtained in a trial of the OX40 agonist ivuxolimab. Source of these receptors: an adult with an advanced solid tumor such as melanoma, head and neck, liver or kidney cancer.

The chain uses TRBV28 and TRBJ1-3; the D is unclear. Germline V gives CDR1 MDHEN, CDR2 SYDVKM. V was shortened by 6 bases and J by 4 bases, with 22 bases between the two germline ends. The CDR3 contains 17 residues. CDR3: CASSTRPRGVGGNTIYF. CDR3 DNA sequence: TGTGCCAGCAGCACCCGGCCCCGTGGGGTAGGGGGAAACACCATATATTTT. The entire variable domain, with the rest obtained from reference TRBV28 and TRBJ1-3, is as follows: DVKVTQSSRYLVKRTGEKVFLECVQDMDHENMFWYRQDPGLGLRLIYFSYDVKMKEKGDIPEGYSVSREKKERFSLILESASTNQTSMYLCASSTRPRGVGGNTIYFGEGSWLTVV.

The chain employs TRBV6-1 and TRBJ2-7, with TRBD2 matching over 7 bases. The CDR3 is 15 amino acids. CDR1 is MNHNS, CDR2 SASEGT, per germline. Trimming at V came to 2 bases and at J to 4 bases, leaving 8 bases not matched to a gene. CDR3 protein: CASSERTSKVYEQYF. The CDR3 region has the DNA TGTGCCAGCAGTGAACGGACTAGTAAGGTTTACGAGCAGTACTTC.

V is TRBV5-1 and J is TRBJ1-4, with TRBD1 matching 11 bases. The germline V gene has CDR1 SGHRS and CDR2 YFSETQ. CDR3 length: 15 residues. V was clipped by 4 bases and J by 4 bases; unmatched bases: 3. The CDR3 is CASSPGTGGNEKLFF. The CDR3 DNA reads TGCGCCAGCAGCCCTGGGACAGGGGGTAATGAAAAACTGTTTTTT.

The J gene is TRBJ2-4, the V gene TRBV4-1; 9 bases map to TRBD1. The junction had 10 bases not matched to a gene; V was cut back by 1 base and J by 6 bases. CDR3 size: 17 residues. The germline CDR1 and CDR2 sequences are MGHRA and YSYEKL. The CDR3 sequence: CASSQGGGQGTGNIQYF. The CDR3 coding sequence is TGCGCCAGCAGCCAAGGAGGAGGACAGGGGACGGGAAACATTCAGTACTTC.

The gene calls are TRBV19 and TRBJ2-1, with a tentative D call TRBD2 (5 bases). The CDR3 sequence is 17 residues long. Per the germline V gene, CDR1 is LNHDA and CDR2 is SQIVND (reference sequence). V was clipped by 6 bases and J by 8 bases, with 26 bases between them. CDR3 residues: CASSYIFGGRGSDEQFF. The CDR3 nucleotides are TGTGCCAGTAGCTACATTTTTGGAGGTAGAGGTTCCGATGAGCAGTTCTTC.

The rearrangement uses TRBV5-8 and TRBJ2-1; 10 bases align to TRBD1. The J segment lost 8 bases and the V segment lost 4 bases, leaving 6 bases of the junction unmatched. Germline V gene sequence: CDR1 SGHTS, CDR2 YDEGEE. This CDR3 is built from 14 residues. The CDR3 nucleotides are TGTGCCAGCAGCCCCGGACAGGGGGATTATGAGCAGTTCTTC. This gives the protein CASSPGQGDYEQFF.

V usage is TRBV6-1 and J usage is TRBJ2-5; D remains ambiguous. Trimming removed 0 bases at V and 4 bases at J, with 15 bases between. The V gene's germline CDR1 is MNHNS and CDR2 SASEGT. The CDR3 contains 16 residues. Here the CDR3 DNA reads TGTGCCAGCAGTGAAGCAATAGCAACTATTCGAGAGACCCAGTACTTC. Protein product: CASSEAIATIRETQYF.

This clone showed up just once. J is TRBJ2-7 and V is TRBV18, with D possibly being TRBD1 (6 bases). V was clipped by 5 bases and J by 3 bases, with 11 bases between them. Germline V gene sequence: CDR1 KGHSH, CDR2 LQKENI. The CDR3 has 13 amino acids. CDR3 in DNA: TGTGCCAGCTCAGCACAGGGTAACTACGAGCAGTACTTC. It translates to CASSAQGNYEQYF.

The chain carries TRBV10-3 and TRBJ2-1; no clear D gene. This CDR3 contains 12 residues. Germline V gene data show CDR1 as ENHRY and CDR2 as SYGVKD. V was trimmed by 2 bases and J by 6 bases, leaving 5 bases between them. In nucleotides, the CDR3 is TGTGCCATCAGTGAGATCTCCAATGAGCAGTTCTTC. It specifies CAISEISNEQFF.

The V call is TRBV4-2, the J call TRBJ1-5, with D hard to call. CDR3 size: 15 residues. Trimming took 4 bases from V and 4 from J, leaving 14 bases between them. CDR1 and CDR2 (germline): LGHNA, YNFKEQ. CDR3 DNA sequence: TGTGCCAGCAGCCCTAGCCCCACGGGGAATCAGCCCCAGCATTTT. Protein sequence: CASSPSPTGNQPQHF.

The CDR3 coding sequence is TGTGCCAGCAGCGGGGGGACAGGGTATGTGTACGAGCAGTACTTC. Translation gives CASSGGTGYVYEQYF. The chain has TRBV7-9 and TRBJ2-7, with 9 bases identical to TRBD1. The germline gives CDR1 SEHNR, CDR2 FQNEAQ (reference sequence). The length of the CDR3 is 15 residues. Unmatched junction bases numbered 9, after V lost 5 bases and J lost 4 bases. The whole variable domain, remainder taken from reference TRBV7-9 and TRBJ2-7, is DTGVSQNPRHKITKRGQNVTFRCDPISEHNRLYWYRQTLGQGPEFLTYFQNEAQLEKSRLLSDRFSAERPKGSFSTLEIQRTEQGDSAMYLCASSGGTGYVYEQYFGPGTRLTVT.

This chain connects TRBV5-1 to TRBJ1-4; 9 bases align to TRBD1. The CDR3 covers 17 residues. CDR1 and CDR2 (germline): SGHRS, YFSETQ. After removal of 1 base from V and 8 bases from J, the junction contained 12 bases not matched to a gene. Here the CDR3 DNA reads TGCGCCAGCAGCTTGTCCCCCCTCGGGACAGGGAACGAAAAACTGTTTTTT. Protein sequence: CASSLSPLGTGNEKLFF.

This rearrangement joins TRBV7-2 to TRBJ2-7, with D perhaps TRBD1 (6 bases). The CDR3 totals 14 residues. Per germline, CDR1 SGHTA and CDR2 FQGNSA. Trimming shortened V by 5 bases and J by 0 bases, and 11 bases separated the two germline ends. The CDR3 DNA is TGTGCCAGCAGCCTCCGGGACATCTCCTACGAGCAGTACTTC. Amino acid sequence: CASSLRDISYEQYF.

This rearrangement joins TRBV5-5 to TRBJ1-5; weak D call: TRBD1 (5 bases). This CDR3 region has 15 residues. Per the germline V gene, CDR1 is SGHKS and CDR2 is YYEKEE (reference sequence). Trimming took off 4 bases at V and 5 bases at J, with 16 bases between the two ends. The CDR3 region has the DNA TGTGCCAGCAGCGATTTGGGGGATTCGCATCAGCCCCAGCATTTT. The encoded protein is CASSDLGDSHQPQHF. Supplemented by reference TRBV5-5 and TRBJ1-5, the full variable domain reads DAGVTQSPTHLIKTRGQQVTLRCSPISGHKSVSWYQQVLGQGPQFIFQYYEKEERGRGNFPDRFSARQFPNYSSELNVNALLLGDSALYLCASSDLGDSHQPQHFGDGTRLSIL.

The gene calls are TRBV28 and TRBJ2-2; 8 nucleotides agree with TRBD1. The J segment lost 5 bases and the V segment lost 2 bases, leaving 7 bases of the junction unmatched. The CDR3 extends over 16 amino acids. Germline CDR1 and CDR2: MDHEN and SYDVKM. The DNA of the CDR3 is TGTGCCAGCAGTTTAGCGGCAGGGGGCCGAACCGGGGAGCTGTTTTTT. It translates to CASSLAAGGRTGELFF. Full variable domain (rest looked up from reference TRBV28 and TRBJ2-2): DVKVTQSSRYLVKRTGEKVFLECVQDMDHENMFWYRQDPGLGLRLIYFSYDVKMKEKGDIPEGYSVSREKKERFSLILESASTNQTSMYLCASSLAAGGRTGELFFGEGSRLTVL.

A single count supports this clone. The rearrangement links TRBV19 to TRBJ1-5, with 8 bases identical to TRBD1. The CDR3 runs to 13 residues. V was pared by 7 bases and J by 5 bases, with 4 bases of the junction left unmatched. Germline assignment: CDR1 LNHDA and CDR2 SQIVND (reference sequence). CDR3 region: CASTDRVDQPQHF. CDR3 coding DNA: TGTGCCAGTACGGACAGGGTCGATCAGCCCCAGCATTTT.

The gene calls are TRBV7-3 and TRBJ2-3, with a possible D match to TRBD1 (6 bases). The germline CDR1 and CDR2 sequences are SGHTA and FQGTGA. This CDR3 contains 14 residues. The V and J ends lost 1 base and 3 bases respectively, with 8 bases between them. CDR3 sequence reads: CASSLSQGTDTQYF. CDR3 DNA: TGTGCCAGCAGCTTAAGCCAGGGGACAGATACGCAGTATTTT.

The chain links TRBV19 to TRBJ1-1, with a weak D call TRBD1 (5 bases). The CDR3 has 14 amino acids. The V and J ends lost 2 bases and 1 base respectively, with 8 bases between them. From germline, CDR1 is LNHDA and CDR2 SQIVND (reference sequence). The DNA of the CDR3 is TGTGCCAGTAGTATACAGGGAGAGAACACTGAAGCTTTCTTT. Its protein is CASSIQGENTEAFF.

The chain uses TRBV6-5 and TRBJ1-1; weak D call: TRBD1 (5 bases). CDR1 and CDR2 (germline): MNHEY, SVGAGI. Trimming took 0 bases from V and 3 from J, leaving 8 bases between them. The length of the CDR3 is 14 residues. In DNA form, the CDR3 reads TGTGCCAGCAGTTACTCGCGGGGGTACACTGAAGCTTTCTTT. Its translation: CASSYSRGYTEAFF.

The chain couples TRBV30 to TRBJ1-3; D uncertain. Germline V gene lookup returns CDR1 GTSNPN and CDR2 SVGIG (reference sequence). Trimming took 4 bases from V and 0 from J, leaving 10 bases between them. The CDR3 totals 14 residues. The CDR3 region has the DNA TGTGCCTGGACCCGGTTAAGCTCTGGAAACACCATATATTTT. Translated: CAWTRLSSGNTIYF.